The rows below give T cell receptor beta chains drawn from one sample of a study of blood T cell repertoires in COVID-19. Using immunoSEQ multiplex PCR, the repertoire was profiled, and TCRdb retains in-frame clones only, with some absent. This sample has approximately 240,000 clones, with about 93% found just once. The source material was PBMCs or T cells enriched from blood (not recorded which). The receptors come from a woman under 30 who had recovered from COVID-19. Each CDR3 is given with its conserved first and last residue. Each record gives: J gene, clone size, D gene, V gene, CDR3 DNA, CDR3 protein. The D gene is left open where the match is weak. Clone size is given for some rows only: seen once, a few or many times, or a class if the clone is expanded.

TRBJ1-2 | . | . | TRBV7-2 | TGTGCCAGCAGCTTACGGGCAGAGAGGGACTATGGCTACACCTTC | CASSLRAERDYGYTF
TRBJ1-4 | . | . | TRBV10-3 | TGTGCCATCAGTGAGTCGACGGGGGAAAAACTGTTTTTT | CAISESTGEKLFF
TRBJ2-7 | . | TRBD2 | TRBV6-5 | TGTGCCAGCAGTTCCTACCTAGCGGTTAAGATCTACGAGCAGTACTTC | CASSSYLAVKIYEQYF
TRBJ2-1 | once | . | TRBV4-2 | TGTGCCAGCAGCCAAGAGACAATCCTGAATGAGCAGTTCTTC | CASSQETILNEQFF
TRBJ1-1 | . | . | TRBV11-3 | TGTGCCAGCAGCCATTGGGAGGGTTCTGGGGATCTGGCTTTCTTT | CASSHWEGSGDLAFF
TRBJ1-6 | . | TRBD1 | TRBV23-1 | TGCGCCAGCAGCCCTGACAGGGACTCTAATTCACCCCTCCACTTT | CASSPDRDSNSPLHF
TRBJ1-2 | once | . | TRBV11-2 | TGTGCCAGCAGCTTAGCAAGCCCTCTCTACACCTTC | CASSLASPLYTF
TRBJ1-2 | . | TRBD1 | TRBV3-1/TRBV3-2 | TGTGCCAGCAGCCAGCCCGGGACAGGGGGCAACTATGGCTACACCTTC | CASSQPGTGGNYGYTF
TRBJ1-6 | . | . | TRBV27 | TGTGCCAGCAGTTTTGGGGGCTTGTCACCCCTCCACTTT | CASSFGGLSPLHF
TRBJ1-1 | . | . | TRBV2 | TGTGCCAGCAGTACGGGAGTAGAAGCTTTCTTT | CASSTGVEAFF
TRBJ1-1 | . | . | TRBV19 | TGTGCCAGTAGTTCCTCGGGGAACACTGAAGCTTTCTTT | CASSSSGNTEAFF
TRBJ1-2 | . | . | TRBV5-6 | TGTGCCAGCAGCTTGACTGCTTATGGCTACACCTTC | CASSLTAYGYTF
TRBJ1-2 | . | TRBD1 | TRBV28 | TGTGCCAGCAGACGGCCACCCCACAGGGGGCCGCCCCCCTATGGCTACACCTTC | CASRRPPHRGPPPYGYTF
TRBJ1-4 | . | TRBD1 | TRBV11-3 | TGTGCCAGCAGCTTAGTAGGGGGCGGTGAAAAACTGTTTTTT | CASSLVGGGEKLFF
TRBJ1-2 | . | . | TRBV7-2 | TGTGCCAGCAGCTTAGCGGTCAGGGTAGACTATGGCTACACCTTC | CASSLAVRVDYGYTF
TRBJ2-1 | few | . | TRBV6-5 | TGTGCCAGCGCTGTAACGGGGGAAGGATCCAATGAGCAGTTCTTC | CASAVTGEGSNEQFF
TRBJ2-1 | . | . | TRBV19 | TGTGCCAGTAGTACCTCAACAGGGGGGGATGAGCAGTTCTTC | CASSTSTGGDEQFF
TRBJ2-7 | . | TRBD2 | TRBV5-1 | TGCGCCAGCAGCTCTAGCGGGGGCTACGAGCAGTACTTC | CASSSSGGYEQYF
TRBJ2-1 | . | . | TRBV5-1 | TGCGCCAGCAGCCTACGGGACGGGGAGGACAATGAGCAGTTCTTC | CASSLRDGEDNEQFF
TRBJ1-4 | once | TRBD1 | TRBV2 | TGTGCCAGCAACCGATACAGGGGAGACCATGAAAAACTGTTTTTT | CASNRYRGDHEKLFF
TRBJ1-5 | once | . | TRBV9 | TGTGCCAGCAGCGTAGGACACAATCAGCCCCAGCATTTT | CASSVGHNQPQHF
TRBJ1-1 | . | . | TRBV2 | TGTGCCAGCAGTGAAACGGGGGACACTGAAGCTTTCTTT | CASSETGDTEAFF
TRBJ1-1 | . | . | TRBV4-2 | TGTGCCAGCAGCCAAGGCAGGCAGAACACTGAAGCTTTCTTT | CASSQGRQNTEAFF
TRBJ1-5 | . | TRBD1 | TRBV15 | TGTGCCACCAGCAGACAAAAGTTGGACAGGGGAAGCAATCAGCCCCAGCATTTT | CATSRQKLDRGSNQPQHF
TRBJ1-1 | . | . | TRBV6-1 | TGTGCCAGCAGTGAGAGGGCCCGGTTCCCTGAAGCTTTCTTT | CASSERARFPEAFF
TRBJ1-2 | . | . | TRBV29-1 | TGCAGCGTTGATTACAGTAACTATGGCTACACCTTC | CSVDYSNYGYTF
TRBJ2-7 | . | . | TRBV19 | TGTGCCAGTAGTGCTCAAGGGAGCCACCTCTTCGAGCAGTACTTC | CASSAQGSHLFEQYF
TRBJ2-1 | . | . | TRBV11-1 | TGTGCCAGCAGCCCCCCGGGCGGGGCTTACAATGAGCAGTTCTTC | CASSPPGGAYNEQFF
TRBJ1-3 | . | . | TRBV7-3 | TGTGCCAGCAGTACGGGGAACGGAAACACCATATATTTT | CASSTGNGNTIYF
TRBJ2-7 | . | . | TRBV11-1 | TGTGCCAGCAGCTGGAATTTTGGTGTTTCGGGTGAGCAGTACTTC | CASSWNFGVSGEQYF
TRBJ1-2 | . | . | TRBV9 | TGTGCCAGCAACCGGGCAGGGCCCGACTATGGCTACACCTTC | CASNRAGPDYGYTF
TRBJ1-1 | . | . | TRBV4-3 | TGCGCCAGCAGCCAAACATACGCGGGCACTGAAGCTTTCTTT | CASSQTYAGTEAFF
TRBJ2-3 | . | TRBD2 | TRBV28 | TGTGCCAGCAGACCATTCGGGACTAGGGTCCTCACAGATACGCAGTATTTT | CASRPFGTRVLTDTQYF
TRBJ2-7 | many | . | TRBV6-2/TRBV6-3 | TGTGCCAGCAGTCCCGTCTCCTACGAGCAGTACTTC | CASSPVSYEQYF
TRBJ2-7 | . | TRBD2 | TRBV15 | TGTGCCACCAGCAGAGATGGTAGCGGGATGGGCTACGAGCAGTACTTC | CATSRDGSGMGYEQYF
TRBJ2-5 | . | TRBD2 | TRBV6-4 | TGTGCCAGCAGTGACCCCCAACTAGCGGGTGAGACCCAGTACTTC | CASSDPQLAGETQYF
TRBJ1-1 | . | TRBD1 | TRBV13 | TGTGCCAGCAAAGCGACAGGGGCCTTATTAACAAACCCCGGAGCTTTCTTT | CASKATGALLTNPGAFF
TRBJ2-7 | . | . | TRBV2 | TGTGCCAGCAGTGATCGGGGTGCCAGGACAGTTCGCTACGAGCAGTACTTC | CASSDRGARTVRYEQYF